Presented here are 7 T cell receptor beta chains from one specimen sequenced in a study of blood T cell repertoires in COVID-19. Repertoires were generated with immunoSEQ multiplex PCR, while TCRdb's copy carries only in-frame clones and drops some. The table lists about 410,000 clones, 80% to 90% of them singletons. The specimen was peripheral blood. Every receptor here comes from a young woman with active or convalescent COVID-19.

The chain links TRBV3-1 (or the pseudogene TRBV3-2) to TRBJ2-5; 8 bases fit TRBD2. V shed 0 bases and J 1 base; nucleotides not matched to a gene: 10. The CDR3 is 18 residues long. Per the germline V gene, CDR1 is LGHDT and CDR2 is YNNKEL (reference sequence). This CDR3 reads CASSQDSPSGRSQETQYF. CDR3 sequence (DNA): TGTGCCAGCAGCCAAGATTCCCCCAGCGGGAGAAGCCAAGAGACCCAGTACTTC.

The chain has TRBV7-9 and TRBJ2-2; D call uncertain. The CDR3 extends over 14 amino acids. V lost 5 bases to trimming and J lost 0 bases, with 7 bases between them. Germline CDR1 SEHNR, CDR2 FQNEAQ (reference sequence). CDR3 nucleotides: TGTGCCAGCAGCCGTACTCCGAACACCGGGGAGCTGTTTTTT. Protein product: CASSRTPNTGELFF.

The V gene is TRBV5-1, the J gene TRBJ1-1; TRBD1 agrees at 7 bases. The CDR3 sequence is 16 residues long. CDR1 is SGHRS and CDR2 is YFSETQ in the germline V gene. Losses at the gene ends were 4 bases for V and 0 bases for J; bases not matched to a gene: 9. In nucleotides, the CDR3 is TGCGCCAGCAGCCCTACGGGACAGCTAATGAACACTGAAGCTTTCTTT. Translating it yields CASSPTGQLMNTEAFF.

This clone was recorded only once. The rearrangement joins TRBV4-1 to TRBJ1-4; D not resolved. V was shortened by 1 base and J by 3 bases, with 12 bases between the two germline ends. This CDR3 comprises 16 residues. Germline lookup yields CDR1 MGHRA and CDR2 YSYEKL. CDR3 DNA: TGCGCCAGCAGCCAAGCAACACGTGTTCCTAATGAAAAACTGTTTTTT. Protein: CASSQATRVPNEKLFF.

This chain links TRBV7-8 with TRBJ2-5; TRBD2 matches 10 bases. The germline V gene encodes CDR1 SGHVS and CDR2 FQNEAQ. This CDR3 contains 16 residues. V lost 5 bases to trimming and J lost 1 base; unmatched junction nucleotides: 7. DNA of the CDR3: TGTGCCAGCAGCCTAATACGGACTAGCGGCCAAGAGACCCAGTACTTC. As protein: CASSLIRTSGQETQYF.

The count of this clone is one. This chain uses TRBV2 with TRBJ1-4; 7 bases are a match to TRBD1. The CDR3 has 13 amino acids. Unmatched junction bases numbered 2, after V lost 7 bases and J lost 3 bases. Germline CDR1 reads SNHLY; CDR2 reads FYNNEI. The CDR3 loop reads CASMDRSNEKLFF. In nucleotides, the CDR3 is TGTGCCAGCATGGACAGGTCTAATGAAAAACTGTTTTTT. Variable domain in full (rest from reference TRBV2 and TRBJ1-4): EPEVTQTPSHQVTQMGQEVILRCVPISNHLYFYWYRQILGQKVEFLVSFYNNEISEKSEIFDDQFSVERPDGSNFTLKIRSTKLEDSAMYFCASMDRSNEKLFFGSGTQLSVL.

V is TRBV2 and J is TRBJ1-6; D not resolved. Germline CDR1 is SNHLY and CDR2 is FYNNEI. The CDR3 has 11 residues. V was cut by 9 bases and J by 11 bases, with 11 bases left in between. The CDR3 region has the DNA TGTGCCAGTTCACAGTATCCACCCCTCCACTTT. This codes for CASSQYPPLHF.